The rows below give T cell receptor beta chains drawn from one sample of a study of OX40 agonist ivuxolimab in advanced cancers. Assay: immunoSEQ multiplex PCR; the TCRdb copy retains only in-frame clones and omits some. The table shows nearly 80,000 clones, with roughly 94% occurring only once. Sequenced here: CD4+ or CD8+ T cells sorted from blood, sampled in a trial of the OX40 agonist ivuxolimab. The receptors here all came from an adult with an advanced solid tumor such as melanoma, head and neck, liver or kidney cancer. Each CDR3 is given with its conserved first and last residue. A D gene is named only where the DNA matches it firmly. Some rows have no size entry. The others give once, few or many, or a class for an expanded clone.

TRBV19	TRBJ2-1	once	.	CASSIGATNEQFF	TGTGCCAGTAGTATAGGGGCAACGAATGAGCAGTTCTTC
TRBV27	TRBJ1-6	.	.	CASTNIGYNSPLHF	TGTGCCAGCACCAATATTGGGTATAATTCACCCCTCCACTTT
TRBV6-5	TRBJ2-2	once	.	CASSGGGTGELFF	TGTGCCAGCAGTGGGGGAGGCACCGGGGAGCTGTTTTTT
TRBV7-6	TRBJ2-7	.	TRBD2	CASSSGLAGASSYEQYF	TGTGCCAGCAGCTCCGGACTAGCGGGGGCAAGCTCCTACGAGCAGTACTTC
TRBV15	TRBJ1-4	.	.	CATRGRRGYTTTNEKLFF	TGTGCCACCAGGGGGAGAAGGGGCTATACCACAACTAATGAAAAACTGTTTTTT
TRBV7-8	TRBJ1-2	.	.	CASSPAGWSYGYTF	TGTGCCAGCAGCCCGGCGGGGTGGAGCTATGGCTACACCTTC
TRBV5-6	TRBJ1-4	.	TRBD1	CASSLGQGREKLFF	TGTGCCAGCAGCTTGGGACAGGGTCGGGAAAAACTGTTTTTT
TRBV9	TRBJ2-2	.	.	CASSDSRELTNTGELFF	TGTGCCAGCAGCGATAGCAGGGAGCTAACGAACACCGGGGAGCTGTTTTTT
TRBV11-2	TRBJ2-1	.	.	CASSLLAQSYNEQFF	TGTGCCAGCAGCTTATTAGCGCAATCCTACAATGAGCAGTTCTTC
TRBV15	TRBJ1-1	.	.	CATSRGSDTEAFF	TGTGCCACCAGCAGAGGGTCAGACACTGAAGCTTTCTTT
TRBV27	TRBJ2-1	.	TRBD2	CASSSLAGGYNEQFF	TGTGCCAGCAGTTCTCTAGCGGGGGGGTACAATGAGCAGTTCTTC
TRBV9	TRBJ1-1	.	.	CASSEGPGGVNTEAFF	TGTGCCAGCAGCGAGGGACCCGGGGGGGTGAACACTGAAGCTTTCTTT
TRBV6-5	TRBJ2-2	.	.	CASSYWSGGELFF	TGTGCCAGCAGTTACTGGTCCGGCGGGGAGCTGTTTTTT
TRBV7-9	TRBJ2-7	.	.	CASSLYPGPYEQYF	TGTGCCAGCAGCCTTTACCCGGGACCCTACGAGCAGTACTTC
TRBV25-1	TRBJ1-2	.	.	CASSTGIGYTF	TGTGCCAGCAGCACCGGAATCGGCTACACCTTC
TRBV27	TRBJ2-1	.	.	CASSLGGKYNEQFF	TGTGCCAGCAGTTTAGGGGGGAAATACAATGAGCAGTTCTTC
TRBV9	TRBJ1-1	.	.	CASSDRTVLGGTEAFF	TGTGCCAGCAGCGACCGGACAGTCCTAGGGGGTACTGAAGCTTTCTTT
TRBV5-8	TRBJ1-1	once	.	CASSPPGGGTEAFF	TGTGCCAGCAGCCCACCTGGGGGGGGGACTGAAGCTTTCTTT
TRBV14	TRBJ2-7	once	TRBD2	CASSQDPGLAGGSYEQYF	TGTGCCAGCAGCCAGGATCCGGGACTAGCGGGGGGCTCCTACGAGCAGTACTTC
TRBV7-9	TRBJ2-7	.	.	CASSFLTIGHESYEQYF	TGTGCCAGCAGCTTCCTGACCATAGGACACGAGTCCTACGAGCAGTACTTC
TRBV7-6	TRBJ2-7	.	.	CASSFLLEGYEQYF	TGTGCCAGCAGCTTTCTTCTCGAGGGTTACGAGCAGTACTTC
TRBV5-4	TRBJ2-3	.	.	CASSLRSDPSTDTQYF	TGTGCCAGCAGCTTGAGAAGTGACCCCAGCACAGATACGCAGTATTTT
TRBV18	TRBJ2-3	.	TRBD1	CASSPPPWQGAGDTQYF	TGTGCCAGCTCACCGCCTCCTTGGCAGGGGGCTGGAGATACGCAGTATTTT
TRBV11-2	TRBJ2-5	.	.	CASSLGRRPQETQYF	TGTGCCAGCAGCTTAGGGCGGCGACCTCAAGAGACCCAGTACTTC
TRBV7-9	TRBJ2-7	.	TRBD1	CASSPQTGSYEQYF	TGTGCCAGCAGCCCACAGACAGGGTCCTACGAGCAGTACTTC
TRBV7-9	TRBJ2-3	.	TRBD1	CASSLPPGTGDIDTQYF	TGTGCCAGCAGCTTGCCCCCCGGGACAGGGGATATAGATACGCAGTATTTT
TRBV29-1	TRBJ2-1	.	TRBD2	CSVDPGTSASGKQFF	TGCAGCGTTGATCCGGGGACTAGCGCAAGTGGAAAGCAGTTCTTC
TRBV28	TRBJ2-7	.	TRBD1	CASRGGQGAPYEQYF	TGTGCCAGCAGGGGGGGACAGGGGGCGCCTTACGAGCAGTACTTC
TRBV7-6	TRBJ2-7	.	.	CASSLVGLGEQYF	TGTGCCAGCAGCTTAGTAGGGTTAGGCGAGCAGTACTTC
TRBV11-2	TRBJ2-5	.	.	CASSLPKYRETQYF	TGTGCCAGCAGCTTACCCAAATACAGAGAGACCCAGTACTTC
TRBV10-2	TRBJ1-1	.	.	CASSELQGRGPEAFF	TGCGCCAGCAGTGAGTTACAGGGCAGGGGCCCTGAAGCTTTCTTT
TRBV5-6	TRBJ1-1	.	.	CASSLIPSEAFF	TGTGCCAGCAGCTTGATTCCGAGCGAAGCTTTCTTT
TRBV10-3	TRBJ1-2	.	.	CAISERGDTNYGYTF	TGTGCCATCAGTGAACGTGGTGACACCAACTATGGCTACACCTTC
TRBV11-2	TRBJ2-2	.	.	CASSFGSGELFF	TGTGCCAGCAGCTTTGGGAGCGGGGAGCTGTTTTTT
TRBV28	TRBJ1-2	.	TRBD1	CASSQNRGQGYTF	TGTGCCAGCAGTCAAAACAGGGGGCAAGGCTACACCTTC
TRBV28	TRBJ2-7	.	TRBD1	CASYPQGAWSEQYF	TGTGCCAGCTACCCCCAGGGGGCGTGGAGCGAGCAGTACTTC
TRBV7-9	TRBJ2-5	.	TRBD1	CASSSRTGETQYF	TGTGCCAGCAGCTCACGGACAGGAGAGACCCAGTACTTC
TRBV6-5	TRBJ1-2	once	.	CASSYSGTANYGYTF	TGTGCCAGCAGTTATTCAGGGACGGCTAACTATGGCTACACCTTC
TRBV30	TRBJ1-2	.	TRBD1	CAWSDYRDRIYGYTF	TGTGCCTGGAGTGACTACCGGGACAGGATCTATGGCTACACCTTC
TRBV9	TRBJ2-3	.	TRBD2	CASSVAWEGNTQYF	TGTGCCAGCAGCGTAGCGTGGGAGGGTAATACGCAGTATTTT
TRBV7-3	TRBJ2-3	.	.	CASSLMGGSTDTQYF	TGTGCCAGCAGCTTAATGGGTGGGAGTACAGATACGCAGTATTTT
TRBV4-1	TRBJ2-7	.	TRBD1	CASSPIVGGDEQYF	TGCGCCAGCAGCCCCATTGTAGGGGGCGACGAGCAGTACTTC
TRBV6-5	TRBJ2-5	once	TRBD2	CASSYGSGGQETQYF	TGTGCCAGCAGTTATGGTAGCGGGGGGCAAGAGACCCAGTACTTC
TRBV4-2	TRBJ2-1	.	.	CASSQASVSSYNEQFF	TGTGCCAGCAGCCAGGCTAGCGTAAGCTCCTACAATGAGCAGTTCTTC
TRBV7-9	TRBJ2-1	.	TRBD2	CASRPGLAGDNEQFF	TGTGCCAGCAGACCGGGACTAGCGGGAGACAATGAGCAGTTCTTC